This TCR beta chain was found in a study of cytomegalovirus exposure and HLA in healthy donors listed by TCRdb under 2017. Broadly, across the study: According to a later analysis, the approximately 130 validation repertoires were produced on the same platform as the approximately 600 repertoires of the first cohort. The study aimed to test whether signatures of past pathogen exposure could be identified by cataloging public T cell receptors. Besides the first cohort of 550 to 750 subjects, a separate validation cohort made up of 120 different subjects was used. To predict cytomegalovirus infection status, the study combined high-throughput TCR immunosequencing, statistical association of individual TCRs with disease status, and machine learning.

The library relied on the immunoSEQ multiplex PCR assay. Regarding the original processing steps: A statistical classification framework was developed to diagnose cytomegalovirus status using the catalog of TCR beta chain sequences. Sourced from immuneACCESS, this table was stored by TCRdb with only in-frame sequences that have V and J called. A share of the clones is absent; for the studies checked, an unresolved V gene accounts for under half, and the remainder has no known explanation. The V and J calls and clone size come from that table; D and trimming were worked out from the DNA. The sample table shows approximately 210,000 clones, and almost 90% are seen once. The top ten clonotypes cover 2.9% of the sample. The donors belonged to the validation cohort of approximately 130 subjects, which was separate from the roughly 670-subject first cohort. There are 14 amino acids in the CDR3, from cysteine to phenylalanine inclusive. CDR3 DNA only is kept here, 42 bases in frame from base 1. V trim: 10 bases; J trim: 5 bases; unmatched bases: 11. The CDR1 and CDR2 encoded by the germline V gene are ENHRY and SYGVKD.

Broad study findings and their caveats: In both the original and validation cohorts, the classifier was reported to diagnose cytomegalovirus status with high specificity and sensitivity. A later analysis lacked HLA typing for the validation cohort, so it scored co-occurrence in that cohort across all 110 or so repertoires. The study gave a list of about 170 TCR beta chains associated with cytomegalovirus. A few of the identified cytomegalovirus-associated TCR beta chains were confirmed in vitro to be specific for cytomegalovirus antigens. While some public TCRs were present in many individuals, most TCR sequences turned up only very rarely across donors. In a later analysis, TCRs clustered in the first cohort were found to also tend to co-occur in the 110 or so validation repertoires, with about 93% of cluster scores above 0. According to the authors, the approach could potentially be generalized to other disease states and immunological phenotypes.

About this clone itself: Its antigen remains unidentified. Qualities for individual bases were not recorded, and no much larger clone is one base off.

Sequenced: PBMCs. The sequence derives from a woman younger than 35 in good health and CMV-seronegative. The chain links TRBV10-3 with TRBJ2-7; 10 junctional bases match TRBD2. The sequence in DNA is TGTGCCACCACACCGGGACTAGCGTCTAACGAGCAGTACTTC. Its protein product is CATTPGLASNEQYF.